This T cell receptor beta chain was sequenced in a study of cytomegalovirus exposure and HLA in healthy donors. The V end lost 3 bases, the J end lost 1 base, and 5 bases lay between the germline ends. CDR1 is MRHNA, CDR2 SNTAGT, per germline. The CDR3 has 13 residues. In the PCR, 60 Vbeta and 13 Jbeta primers were used. Method: immunoSEQ multiplex PCR; TCRdb's copy keeps in-frame clones and lacks some. The sample has about 140,000 clones, roughly three quarters seen once. The specimen was PBMCs. The V gene is TRBV6-4, the J gene TRBJ2-3; D uncertain. The sequence derives from a female donor in good health and CMV-seronegative. The CDR3: CASSEAGTDTQYF. The DNA of the CDR3 is TGTGCCAGCAGTGAAGCCGGCACAGATACGCAGTATTTT.